A single sample is the source of the 18 T cell receptor beta chains below, sequenced in a study of T cells in Graves' hyperthyroidism and ophthalmopathy. TCR beta CDR3 regions were amplified from RNA. A first-round RT-PCR of the TCR CDR3 used the HTBI primer set. One entry per CDR3 protein results from TCRdb running MiXCR on the multiplex PCR reads. The sample lists about 360,000 distinct CDR3 sequences, about 18% occurring once. Sequencing was carried out using blood. The receptors here all came from a woman between 18 and 29 years old with Graves' hyperthyroidism.

In its sample, this clonotype was seen many times. The chain couples TRBV11-2 to TRBJ2-7, with 9 bases that match TRBD2. Germline trimming cut 1 base from V and 9 bases from J; bases unmatched to any gene: 7. The CDR3 sequence is 14 residues long. Germline CDR1 reads SGHAT; CDR2 reads FQNNGV. As DNA, the CDR3 is TGTGCCAGCAGCTTAGTGGGGCGGGGGGGCGTGCAGTACTTC. This encodes CASSLVGRGGVQYF.

This clonotype was counted many times. The J gene is TRBJ2-2, the V gene TRBV20-1; D remains unclear. Germline CDR1 and CDR2: DFQATT and SNEGSKA (reference sequence). Trimming pared 2 bases from V and 4 bases from J, leaving 5 bases between. The length of the CDR3 is 12 residues. CDR3 DNA sequence: TGCAGTGCTAGAACAACCACCGGGGAGCTGTTTTTT. It translates to CSARTTTGELFF.

This clonotype has at least ten counts. This chain connects TRBV11-2 to TRBJ1-1; TRBD1 is a possible D gene (5 bases). CDR1 SGHAT and CDR2 FQNNGV come from the germline V gene. The CDR3 runs to 15 residues. V lost 6 bases to trimming and J lost 1 base, with 15 bases between them. The CDR3 here is CASRAIWGPNTEAFF. As DNA, the CDR3 is TGTGCCAGCAGGGCTATCTGGGGCCCGAACACTGAAGCTTTCTTT.

This clonotype came up a few times. V is TRBV2 and J is TRBJ1-5, with TRBD1 as a possible D gene (5 bases). This CDR3 region has 14 residues. Germline V gene lookup returns CDR1 SNHLY and CDR2 FYNNEI. V lost 10 bases and J 4 bases, leaving 17 bases between the germline ends. The CDR3 here is CAIRGGQINQPQHF. In DNA, the CDR3 is TGTGCCATCCGGGGCGGGCAAATTAATCAGCCCCAGCATTTT.

This clonotype was seen many times. The chain couples TRBV10-3 to TRBJ1-5, with D uncertain. The CDR3 length is 12 residues. CDR1 and CDR2 (germline): ENHRY, SYGVKD. V was clipped by 6 bases and J by 6 bases, with 9 bases between them. CDR3 sequence reads: CAIRALGQPQHF. In DNA, the CDR3 is TGTGCCATCAGGGCTTTGGGTCAGCCCCAGCATTTT.

This clonotype was counted many times. The rearrangement joins TRBV12-3 or TRBV12-4 to TRBJ1-2, with D hard to call. V was clipped by 5 bases and J by 4 bases, with 14 bases between them. The CDR3 is 14 amino acids. The CDR3 sequence: CASSKGQLGYGYTF. CDR3 sequence (DNA): TGTGCCAGCAGTAAAGGCCAACTGGGCTATGGCTACACCTTC.

The sample holds many counts of this clonotype. The rearrangement uses TRBV20-1 and TRBJ2-5; 7 bases are a match to TRBD1. V shed 3 bases, J shed 1 base, and the junction held 8 bases outside the gene matches. Germline lookup yields CDR1 DFQATT and CDR2 SNEGSKA (reference sequence). This CDR3 has 15 amino acids. The CDR3 spells CSASGAAGGQETQYF. For the CDR3, the DNA is TGCAGTGCTAGTGGGGCGGCAGGGGGCCAAGAGACCCAGTACTTC.

The rearrangement links TRBV6-1 to TRBJ2-2; weak D call: TRBD1 (6 bases). Trimming removed 8 bases at V and 3 bases at J, with 13 bases between. Germline V gene lookup returns CDR1 MNHNS and CDR2 SASEGT. The CDR3 has 14 amino acids. CDR3 DNA: TGTGCCAGCCAGGAACACAGGGACACCGGGGAGCTGTTTTTT. Its protein product is CASQEHRDTGELFF.

This clonotype was seen many times. This sequence joins TRBV20-1 and TRBJ2-4; TRBD1 matches at 11 bases. J gave up 8 bases and V 0 bases, and 3 bases lay outside the gene matches. The CDR3 has 14 amino acids. Looked up from germline, CDR1 is DFQATT and CDR2 is SNEGSKA (reference sequence). The CDR3 spells CSAREGTGGDIQYF. CDR3 DNA sequence: TGCAGTGCTAGAGAAGGGACAGGGGGTGACATTCAGTACTTC.

The V gene is TRBV5-1, the J gene TRBJ1-1; 7 bases match TRBD1. The CDR3 covers 14 residues. V lost 4 bases, J lost 3 bases, and 6 bases stayed unmatched. The germline gives CDR1 SGHRS, CDR2 YFSETQ. The CDR3 loop is CASSHAGGYTEAFF. CDR3 in DNA: TGCGCCAGCAGCCACGCAGGGGGTTACACTGAAGCTTTCTTT.

At least ten counts were recorded for this clonotype. The chain has TRBV24-1 and TRBJ2-7, with D perhaps TRBD1 (6 bases). Germline-derived CDR1 and CDR2 are KGHDR and SFDVKD. The V end was cut by 2 bases, the J end by 3 bases, with 13 bases between. The CDR3 has 15 residues. The CDR3 spells CATSDSTTGFYEQYF. The CDR3, as DNA: TGTGCCACCAGTGATTCGACGACAGGATTCTACGAGCAGTACTTC.

This clonotype was detected ten times or more. The chain employs TRBV5-1 and TRBJ2-2; the match to TRBD1 covers 8 bases. The CDR3 is 15 amino acids. Trimming removed 2 bases from V and 4 bases from J; junction bases left unmatched: 4. CDR1 is SGHRS and CDR2 is YFSETQ in the germline V gene. The CDR3, as DNA: TGCGCCAGCAGCTTCCCGGGACAGGCCACCGGGGAGCTGTTTTTT. Its translation is CASSFPGQATGELFF. Looking up the rest from reference TRBV5-1 and TRBJ2-2 gives the full variable domain: KAGVTQTPRYLIKTRGQQVTLSCSPISGHRSVSWYQQTPGQGLQFLFEYFSETQRNKGNFPGRFSGRQFSNSRSEMNVSTLELGDSALYLCASSFPGQATGELFFGEGSRLTVL.

V is TRBV5-1 and J is TRBJ2-7; tentative D call: TRBD1 (6 bases). V was cut by 2 bases and J by 3 bases, with 9 bases left in between. The germline V gene has CDR1 SGHRS and CDR2 YFSETQ. This CDR3 is built from 13 residues. The CDR3 region has the DNA TGCGCCAGCAGCTTCGAACAGGGCTACGAGCAGTACTTC. As protein: CASSFEQGYEQYF. Drawing the rest from reference TRBV5-1 and TRBJ2-7, the complete variable domain is KAGVTQTPRYLIKTRGQQVTLSCSPISGHRSVSWYQQTPGQGLQFLFEYFSETQRNKGNFPGRFSGRQFSNSRSEMNVSTLELGDSALYLCASSFEQGYEQYFGPGTRLTVT.

This clonotype was recorded a few times. The rearrangement links TRBV7-9 to TRBJ1-5; a weak D match, TRBD1 (5 bases). The CDR3 contains 15 residues. The germline V gene has CDR1 SEHNR and CDR2 FQNEAQ (reference sequence). Trimming left V 3 bases short and J 2 bases short, with 11 bases between. The CDR3 nucleotides are TGTGCCAGCAGCTTTGGGGCGGGGGGCAATCAGCCCCAGCATTTT. Translated: CASSFGAGGNQPQHF.

This clonotype was seen ten or more times. The chain combines TRBV29-1 with TRBJ1-1; 9 bases are shared with TRBD1. Germline V gene sequence: CDR1 SQVTM, CDR2 ANQGSEA. J was trimmed by 5 bases and V by 7 bases; bases with no gene match: 8. This CDR3 region has 13 residues. The CDR3 DNA reads as TGCAGCGCACAGGGGGCTCGTGGGACTGAAGCTTTCTTT. It yields the protein CSAQGARGTEAFF.

This clonotype occurred many times. The J gene is TRBJ2-7, the V gene TRBV7-8, with 8 bases identical to TRBD2. The CDR3 has 16 amino acids. Germline CDR1 and CDR2: SGHVS and FQNEAQ. Trimming at V came to 1 base and at J to 0 bases, leaving 5 bases not matched to a gene. The CDR3 region has the DNA TGTGCCAGCAGCTTAGAAGGTAGCGGGGCCTCCTACGAGCAGTACTTC. This gives the protein CASSLEGSGASYEQYF. Full variable domain (rest looked up from reference TRBV7-8 and TRBJ2-7): GAGVSQSPRYKVAKRGQDVALRCDPISGHVSLFWYQQALGQGPEFLTYFQNEAQLDKSGLPSDRFFAERPEGSVSTLKIQRTQQEDSAVYLCASSLEGSGASYEQYFGPGTRLTVT.

In its sample, this clonotype was seen many times. The chain recombines TRBV29-1 with TRBJ1-2, with D perhaps TRBD1 (6 bases). V was pared by 8 bases and J by 4 bases, with 11 bases between. CDR1 is SQVTM, CDR2 ANQGSEA, per germline. This CDR3 spans 11 amino acids. Here the CDR3 reads CSHGDTYGYTF. The DNA for the CDR3 is TGCAGCCATGGGGACACCTATGGCTACACCTTC.

This clonotype occurred many times. The chain combines TRBV7-3 with TRBJ2-2; D gene unclear. CDR3 length equals 14 residues. Trimming took 0 bases from V and 1 from J, leaving 3 bases between them. Per germline, CDR1 SGHTA and CDR2 FQGTGA. The CDR3 is CASSLTQNTGELFF. For the CDR3, the DNA is TGTGCCAGCAGCTTAACACAGAACACCGGGGAGCTGTTTTTT.